One and the same sample provided the 25 T cell receptor beta chains below, sequenced in a study of blood T cell repertoires in COVID-19. Generated by immunoSEQ multiplex PCR, the TCRdb table keeps only in-frame clones and is missing some. The table shows 65,000 to 80,000 clones, with roughly nine tenths occurring only once. Source material: peripheral blood. These receptor sequences come from an elderly man in a cohort sampled during active COVID-19.

V and J are TRBV4-1 and TRBJ2-3; D gene ambiguous. Germline CDR1 MGHRA, CDR2 YSYEKL. The V end was cut by 0 bases, the J end by 6 bases, with 7 bases between. The CDR3 consists of 13 residues. This chain's CDR3 is CASSQDRGDTQYF. The CDR3 DNA reads as TGCGCCAGCAGCCAAGATCGAGGCGATACGCAGTATTTT.

This clone was observed a handful of times. The rearrangement links TRBV7-9 to TRBJ1-1, with 10 bases aligning to TRBD1. CDR1 SEHNR and CDR2 FQNEAQ come from the germline V gene (reference sequence). The V gene end was trimmed by 3 bases and the J gene end by 9 bases; junction bases not matched to a gene: 7. The CDR3 contains 14 residues. The DNA of the CDR3 is TGTGCCAGCAGCTTCGAAGGACAGGGGGGACAAGCTTTCTTT. Amino acids: CASSFEGQGGQAFF.

The chain uses TRBV18 and TRBJ2-7, with D perhaps matching TRBD1 (6 bases). The CDR3 has 15 amino acids. Germline loops: CDR1 KGHSH, CDR2 LQKENI. V lost 3 bases, J lost 5 bases, and 17 bases lay in between. CDR3: CASSPLGTSGNEQYF. The CDR3 bases are TGTGCCAGCTCACCGCTTGGGACATCGGGCAACGAGCAGTACTTC.

This chain connects TRBV5-6 to TRBJ2-1; a weak D match, TRBD1 (5 bases). Trimming removed 0 bases at V and 8 bases at J, with 18 bases between. Germline CDR1 reads SGHDT; CDR2 reads YYEEEE. The CDR3 spans 16 residues. Here the CDR3 DNA reads TGTGCCAGCAGCTTGGGGGGTACAGGCTTCGTGCATGAGCAGTTCTTC. Residues: CASSLGGTGFVHEQFF. The full variable domain, in which reference TRBV5-6 and TRBJ2-1 provide the parts outside the CDR3, is DAGVTQSPTHLIKTRGQQVTLRCSPKSGHDTVSWYQQALGQGPQFIFQYYEEEERQRGNFPDRFSGHQFPNYSSELNVNALLLGDSALYLCASSLGGTGFVHEQFFGPGTRLTVL.

The chain carries TRBV19 and TRBJ2-1; 11 positions agree with TRBD2. Germline V gene data show CDR1 as LNHDA and CDR2 as SQIVND (reference sequence). V lost 6 bases to trimming and J lost 0 bases; unmatched junction nucleotides: 16. The CDR3 is made up of 20 amino acids. The CDR3 is CASRRASGGSSLSSYNEQFF. CDR3 bases: TGTGCCAGTAGGAGAGCTAGCGGGGGGTCCTCCTTAAGCTCCTACAATGAGCAGTTCTTC.

The V and J genes are TRBV6-6 and TRBJ2-5; 7 bases are shared with TRBD1. Germline loops: CDR1 MNHNY, CDR2 SVGAGI (reference sequence). The CDR3 extends over 14 amino acids. With 6 bases clipped from V and 5 bases from J, the junction kept 9 bases outside the gene matches. CDR3 loop: CASRPPQGTETQYF. The CDR3 nucleotides are TGTGCCAGCAGACCCCCACAGGGGACCGAGACCCAGTACTTC.

The V and J genes are TRBV19 and TRBJ1-1, with D possibly being TRBD1 (5 bases). The germline CDR1 and CDR2 sequences are LNHDA and SQIVND (reference sequence). Trimming removed 5 bases at V and 1 base at J, with 14 bases between. CDR3 length equals 15 residues. The CDR3 spells CASSPHRLGNTEAFF. The CDR3, as DNA: TGTGCCAGTAGTCCCCACAGGCTGGGGAACACTGAAGCTTTCTTT.

The chain links TRBV2 to TRBJ2-7, with a weak D call TRBD2 (6 bases). CDR3 length: 13 residues. Looked up from germline, CDR1 is SNHLY and CDR2 is FYNNEI. The V gene lost 4 bases and the J gene lost 11 bases, with 18 bases spanning the gap. CDR3 in amino acids: CASSVIQEGEKYV. The CDR3 nucleotides read TGTGCCAGCAGTGTGATCCAGGAGGGAGAAAAGTACGTC.

The V and J genes are TRBV6-7 and TRBJ2-5; tentatively, D is TRBD2 (5 bases). TRBV6-7 is given ORF status, its function remaining uncertain. The CDR3 spans 13 residues. The ends were cut back, 2 bases at V and 5 bases at J, with 9 bases in the middle. CDR3 sequence: CASSYRRGETQYF. The CDR3 DNA sequence: TGTGCCAGCAGTTACCGTCGCGGGGAGACCCAGTACTTC.

The chain recombines TRBV12-3 or TRBV12-4 with TRBJ1-1; 7 bases align to TRBD1. CDR3 length: 12 amino acids. V shed 4 bases, J shed 9 bases, and the junction held 5 bases outside the gene matches. CDR3 sequence (DNA): TGTGCCAGCAGTTCCACAGGGGATAAAGCTTTCTTT. It codes for CASSSTGDKAFF.

This clone was found once. This rearrangement joins TRBV3-1 (or the pseudogene TRBV3-2) to TRBJ2-5; 9 positions agree with TRBD2. J lost 2 bases, V lost 3 bases, and 7 bases had no gene match. The CDR3 covers 16 residues. From germline, CDR1 is LGHDT and CDR2 YNNKEL (reference sequence). CDR3 protein: CASSQAGLAGQETQYF. CDR3 nucleotide sequence: TGTGCCAGCAGCCAGGCAGGGCTAGCGGGGCAAGAGACCCAGTACTTC.

This clone occurred once. The V call is TRBV5-1, the J call TRBJ2-5, with 9 positions matching TRBD1. Germline V lookup: CDR1 SGHRS, CDR2 YFSETQ. The trim removed 1 base at V and 5 bases at J, leaving 9 bases unmatched. This CDR3 region has 16 residues. DNA of the CDR3: TGCGCCAGCAGCTTGACCCAACAGGGGGCTTTGGAGACCCAGTACTTC. Translated: CASSLTQQGALETQYF.

The chain is built from TRBV5-1 and TRBJ1-5; the D gene is possibly TRBD1 (6 bases). CDR3 size: 15 residues. The V end was cut by 0 bases, the J end by 7 bases, with 14 bases between. Germline V CDR1 and CDR2: SGHRS, YFSETQ. This CDR3 is CASSLEGGMGQPQHF. The DNA of the CDR3 is TGCGCCAGCAGCTTGGAAGGGGGAATGGGGCAGCCCCAGCATTTT.

This clone occurred once. The rearrangement uses TRBV20-1 and TRBJ2-5; 9 bases agree with TRBD1. CDR1 DFQATT and CDR2 SNEGSKA come from the germline V gene (reference sequence). Germline trimming cut 3 bases from V and 1 base from J; bases unmatched to any gene: 12. The CDR3 sequence is 17 residues long. CDR3: CSASSHRKTGGQETQYF. The CDR3 DNA reads as TGCAGTGCTAGTAGTCATAGGAAGACAGGGGGCCAAGAGACCCAGTACTTC.

The gene calls are TRBV10-3 and TRBJ1-1, with 8 positions matching TRBD1. J lost 6 bases, V lost 10 bases, and 10 bases had no gene match. Germline loops: CDR1 ENHRY, CDR2 SYGVKD. The CDR3 extends over 13 amino acids. The chain's CDR3 is CATEQGVASEAFF. The CDR3 region has the DNA TGTGCCACCGAACAGGGGGTGGCCTCTGAAGCTTTCTTT.

Written as DNA, the CDR3 is TGTGCCAGCAGCCTTAGACAGGGTAGGGGTGAGCAGTTCTTC. This gives the protein CASSLRQGRGEQFF. V gene TRBV13 combines with J gene TRBJ2-1; 7 bases map to TRBD1. Germline CDR1 and CDR2: PRHDT and FYEKMQ (reference sequence). The V and J ends lost 5 bases and 9 bases, in that order; junction bases with no gene match: 10. This CDR3 is built from 14 residues.

The chain couples TRBV28 to TRBJ1-2; D is perhaps TRBD1 (6 bases). The germline V and J ends were trimmed by 6 bases and 8 bases, with 10 bases remaining between them. CDR1 and CDR2 from the germline V gene are MDHEN and SYDVKM. The CDR3 is made up of 11 amino acids. This chain's CDR3 is CASSTGQGYTF. CDR3 coding DNA: TGTGCCAGCAGCACTGGACAGGGCTACACCTTC.

The chain couples TRBV24-1 to TRBJ1-1; D may be TRBD1 (5 bases). The CDR3 runs to 14 residues. CDR1 KGHDR and CDR2 SFDVKD come from the germline V gene. Trimming cost V 6 bases and J 3 bases, with 13 bases left between them. Here the CDR3 reads CATSSRDFDTEAFF. CDR3 coding DNA: TGTGCCACCAGTAGCCGGGACTTTGACACTGAAGCTTTCTTT.

V and J are TRBV16 and TRBJ1-4, with 9 bases matching TRBD1. The CDR3 loop spans 15 amino acids. V dropped 8 bases and J dropped 3; count of bases not matched to a gene: 7. The V gene's germline CDR1 is KGHSY and CDR2 FQNENV. CDR3 sequence: CASAPWDRANEKLFF. The CDR3 nucleotides read TGTGCCAGCGCCCCTTGGGACAGGGCTAATGAAAAACTGTTTTTT.

This chain links TRBV29-1 with TRBJ2-2, with D unresolved. Germline CDR1 and CDR2: SQVTM and ANQGSEA. V dropped 4 bases and J dropped 4 bases, with 13 bases sitting between them. The CDR3 runs 14 residues. The CDR3 sequence is CSVGLGTGTGELFF. The CDR3 region has the DNA TGCAGCGTTGGGCTTGGCACGGGCACCGGGGAGCTGTTTTTT.

This chain joins TRBV4-3 and TRBJ2-1; 8 nucleotides align to TRBD1. J was trimmed by 7 bases and V by 1 base; bases with no gene match: 9. This CDR3 comprises 16 residues. CDR1 is LGHNA and CDR2 is YSLEER in the germline V gene. The CDR3 loop is CASSQVGQGARNEQFF. The CDR3 region has the DNA TGCGCCAGCAGCCAAGTGGGGCAGGGGGCGCGTAATGAGCAGTTCTTC.

The sample holds one count of this clone. The gene calls are TRBV4-2 and TRBJ2-2, with a possible D match to TRBD2 (6 bases). Germline CDR1 is LGHNA and CDR2 is YNFKEQ. Trimming removed 0 bases at V and 8 bases at J, with 13 bases between. CDR3 length: 15 residues. The CDR3 loop is CASSQDRPAGGELFF. The DNA of the CDR3 is TGTGCCAGCAGCCAAGATCGACCCGCGGGAGGGGAGCTGTTTTTT.

The rearrangement uses TRBV7-8 and TRBJ2-2, with TRBD2 matching 8 bases. This CDR3 region has 15 residues. After removal of 5 bases from V and 4 bases from J, the junction contained 6 bases not matched to a gene. CDR1 is SGHVS and CDR2 is FQNEAQ in the germline V gene. The CDR3 loop reads CASSLGLAPTGELFF. The CDR3 DNA is TGTGCCAGCAGCCTAGGACTAGCACCCACCGGGGAGCTGTTTTTT.

CDR3 residues: CASSLMGASYTF. CDR3 DNA sequence: TGTGCCAGCAGCTTGATGGGGGCGAGCTACACCTTC. The rearrangement links TRBV11-3 to TRBJ1-2; tentatively, D is TRBD1 (6 bases). Trimming took 3 bases from V and 9 from J, leaving 11 bases between them. The CDR3 covers 12 residues. Looked up from germline, CDR1 is SGHNT and CDR2 is YENEEA.

The CDR3: CASSLSVGLTNYGYTF. DNA of the CDR3: TGCGCCAGCAGCCTTTCTGTGGGGCTGACTAACTATGGCTACACCTTC. The chain employs TRBV4-3 and TRBJ1-2; perhaps TRBD1 as D (5 bases). The germline gives CDR1 LGHNA, CDR2 YSLEER. This CDR3 is 16 amino acids long. Deletions cut 4 bases from V and 0 bases from J, with 15 bases between.